These 9 T cell receptor beta chains share one sample of origin, sequenced in a study of beta chain features in type 1 diabetes. All of the isolated RNA was reverse transcribed, so expressed TCRB transcripts were sequenced. Method: immunoSEQ multiplex PCR; TCRdb's copy keeps in-frame clones and lacks some. The sample shows just over 600,000 clones, 15% to 17% of them seen only once. Sequenced: naive CD4+ T cells from blood. The origin of the receptors is a man younger than 35 in good health.

This chain joins TRBV7-9 and TRBJ2-7; TRBD2 might be the D (6 bases). The V end lost 6 bases, the J end lost 7 bases, and 25 bases lay between the germline ends. Germline CDR1 SEHNR, CDR2 FQNEAQ (reference sequence). The CDR3 runs 16 residues. CDR3 loop: CASSTRRGRPPLEQYF. The CDR3, as DNA: TGTGCCAGCAGTACTAGGAGGGGCAGGCCCCCACTAGAGCAGTACTTC.

This clone appeared a few times. The chain links TRBV9 to TRBJ1-4; 7 bases match TRBD1. Germline CDR1 SGDLS, CDR2 YYNGEE. This CDR3 is 15 amino acids long. V dropped 4 bases and J dropped 4; count of bases not matched to a gene: 7. The CDR3 spells CASSLGTAINEKLFF. CDR3 sequence (DNA): TGTGCCAGCAGCCTAGGGACAGCCATTAATGAAAAACTGTTTTTT. Variable domain in full (rest from reference TRBV9 and TRBJ1-4): DSGVTQTPKHLITATGQRVTLRCSPRSGDLSVYWYQQSLDQGLQFLIQYYNGEERAKGNILERFSAQQFPDLHSELNLSSLELGDSALYFCASSLGTAINEKLFFGSGTQLSVL.

This clone was seen a few times. V gene TRBV12-5 combines with J gene TRBJ1-5; 7 nucleotides line up with TRBD1. With 5 bases clipped from V and 12 bases from J, the junction kept 7 bases outside the gene matches. This CDR3 region has 12 residues. Looked up from germline, CDR1 is LGHNT and CDR2 is FRNRAP. The CDR3: CASGTGDSRQHF. The CDR3 nucleotides are TGTGCTAGTGGTACCGGGGACAGTCGCCAGCATTTT.

The sample holds a few counts of this clone. The gene calls are TRBV7-2 and TRBJ2-3, with a tentative D call TRBD1 (5 bases). Germline CDR1 reads SGHTA; CDR2 reads FQGNSA. The CDR3 is 15 residues long. The V and J ends lost 3 bases and 2 bases respectively, with 12 bases between them. The CDR3 sequence: CASSLLGVPTDTQYF. For the CDR3, the DNA is TGTGCCAGCAGCTTGTTAGGGGTCCCCACAGATACGCAGTATTTT.

The chain recombines TRBV5-1 with TRBJ2-7, with TRBD1 identical over 9 bases. The CDR3 covers 16 residues. The J segment lost 4 bases and the V segment lost 5 bases, leaving 13 bases of the junction unmatched. Germline lookup yields CDR1 SGHRS and CDR2 YFSETQ. In nucleotides, the CDR3 is TGCGCCAGCAGACAGATACAGGGACAGGGTAATTACGAGCAGTACTTC. Encoded protein: CASRQIQGQGNYEQYF.

This clone has a handful of counts. CDR3 DNA: TGTGCCAGCGCGACAGGGTCTGGCTACACCTTC. It yields the protein CASATGSGYTF. This chain joins TRBV14 and TRBJ1-2, with TRBD1 identical over 7 bases. CDR1 and CDR2 from the germline V gene are SGHDN and FVKESK. J gave up 7 bases and V 8 bases, and 4 bases lay outside the gene matches. The CDR3 contains 11 residues.

The chain links TRBV9 to TRBJ2-1, with a possible D match to TRBD1 (5 bases). The CDR3 is 14 amino acids. Germline CDR1 and CDR2: SGDLS and YYNGEE. V was clipped by 2 bases and J by 9 bases, with 15 bases between them. The CDR3 DNA follows: TGTGCCAGCAGCGTTTCCAGGGTTTTGGGTGAGCAGTTCTTC. Protein product: CASSVSRVLGEQFF.

This clone was counted only a few times. This chain links TRBV28 with TRBJ2-2; D may correspond to TRBD1 or TRBD2 (5 bases each). Germline assignment: CDR1 MDHEN and CDR2 SYDVKM. The CDR3 has 12 amino acids. The V end lost 8 bases, the J end lost 6 bases, and 10 bases lay between the germline ends. The CDR3 here is CASEGFSGELFF. CDR3 nucleotide sequence: TGTGCCAGCGAGGGGTTTTCCGGGGAGCTGTTTTTT.

The genes are TRBV19 and TRBJ1-5; tentatively, D is TRBD1 (6 bases). Germline-derived CDR1 and CDR2 are LNHDA and SQIVND (reference sequence). The V end lost 5 bases, the J end lost 3 bases, and 11 bases lay between the germline ends. This CDR3 is built from 14 residues. DNA for the CDR3: TGTGCCAGTAGTGAGGACAGCCCCAATCAGCCCCAGCATTTT. Amino acids: CASSEDSPNQPQHF.